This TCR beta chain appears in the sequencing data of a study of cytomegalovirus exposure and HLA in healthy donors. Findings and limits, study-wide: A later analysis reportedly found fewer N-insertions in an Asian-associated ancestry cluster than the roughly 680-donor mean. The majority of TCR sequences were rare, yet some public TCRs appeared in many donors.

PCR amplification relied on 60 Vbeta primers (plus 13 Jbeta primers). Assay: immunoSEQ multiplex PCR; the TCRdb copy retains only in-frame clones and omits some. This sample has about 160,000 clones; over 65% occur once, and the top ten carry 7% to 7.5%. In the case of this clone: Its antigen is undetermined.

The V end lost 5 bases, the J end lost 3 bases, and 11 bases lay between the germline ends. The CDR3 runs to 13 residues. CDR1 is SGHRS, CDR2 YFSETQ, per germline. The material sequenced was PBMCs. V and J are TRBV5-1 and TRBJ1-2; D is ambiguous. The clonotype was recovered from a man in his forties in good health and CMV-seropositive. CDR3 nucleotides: TGCGCCAGCAGTCTCGCAGACTACTATGGCTACACCTTC. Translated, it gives CASSLADYYGYTF.